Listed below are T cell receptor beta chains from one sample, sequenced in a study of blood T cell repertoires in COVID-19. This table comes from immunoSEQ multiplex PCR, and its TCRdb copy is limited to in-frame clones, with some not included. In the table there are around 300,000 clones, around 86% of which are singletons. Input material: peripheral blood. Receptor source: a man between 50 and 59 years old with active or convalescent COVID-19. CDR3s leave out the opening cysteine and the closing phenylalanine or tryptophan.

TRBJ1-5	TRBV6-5	ASRLQGAGQPQH
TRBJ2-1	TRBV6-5	ASRPGQGPYNEQF
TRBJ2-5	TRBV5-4	ASSSGQGPGETQY
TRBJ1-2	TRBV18	ASSPGQGYGGYT
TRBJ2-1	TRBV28	ASSPKTRSSYNEQF
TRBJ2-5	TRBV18	ASSPPIQETQY
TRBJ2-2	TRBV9	ASSVAAGANTGELF
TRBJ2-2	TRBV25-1	ASSERWGRGFNTGELF
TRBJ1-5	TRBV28	ASSNGQRPGPQH
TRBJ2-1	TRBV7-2	ASSLYRNEQF
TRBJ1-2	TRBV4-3	ASSQDTGGGYGYT
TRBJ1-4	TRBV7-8	ASSLAPGQSNEKLF
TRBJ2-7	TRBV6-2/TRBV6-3	ASSYGAGLSSYEQY
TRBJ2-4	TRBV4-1	ASSPRTILLAKNIQY
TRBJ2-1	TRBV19	ASSIRNFGGSYNEQF
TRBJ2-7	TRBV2	ASTPGQVLGYEQY
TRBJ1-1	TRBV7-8	ASRPRGERTEAF
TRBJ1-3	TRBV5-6	ASSYQTWANSGNTIY
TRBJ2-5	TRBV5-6	ASSLGRGWETQY
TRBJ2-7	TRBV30	AWSTRYEQY
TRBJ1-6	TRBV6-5	ASSYREGGINH
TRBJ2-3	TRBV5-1	ASSVPSTDTQY
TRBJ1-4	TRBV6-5	ASSSTAATNEKLF
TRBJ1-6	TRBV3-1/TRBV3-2	ASSQGAASNSPLH
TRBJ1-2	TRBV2	ASRRGGGDGYT
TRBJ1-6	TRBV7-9	ASSAPMRTGKNSPLH
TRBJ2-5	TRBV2	ASNQLAAQETQY
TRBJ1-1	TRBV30	AWSVFGTEAF
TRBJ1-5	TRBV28	ASSLGTGRQPQH
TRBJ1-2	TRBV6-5	ASKHLQGWDYGYT
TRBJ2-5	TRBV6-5	ASRRGAGGTQY
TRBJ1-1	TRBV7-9	ASSLGARRNTEAF
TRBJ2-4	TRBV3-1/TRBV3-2	ASSQVYRAKNIQY
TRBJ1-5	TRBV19	ASSIGRRGNQPQH
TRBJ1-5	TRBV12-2	ASRLARTEDYYQPQH